Detailed here is one T cell receptor beta chain. What it binds is unknown. The entry originates in a study of blood T cells in healthy people across ages. A second about 7 to 11 cycle PCR used barcoded and J-beta primers. Using its own MiXCR run on the 5' RACE reads, TCRdb lists one record per CDR3 protein. The sample holds around 1.7 million distinct CDR3 sequences, 28% seen once. General observations from the study: Roughly linear declines in TCR beta diversity per million T cells occurred with age. Versus aged donors, long-lived donors had higher diversity and more naive CD4+ cells.

The specimen was blood. The sequence was collected from a woman aged 25 to 39 in good health.

DNA for the CDR3: TGTGCCAGCAGACCCCCTACAGCGGGCTATGGCTACACCTTC. It codes for CASRPPTAGYGYTF. This sequence joins TRBV12-3 or TRBV12-4 and TRBJ1-2; D unclear. This CDR3 comprises 14 residues. V lost 6 bases, J lost 4 bases, and 15 bases lay in between.